The 23 T cell receptor beta chains given below trace back to one sample, sequenced in a study of T cell responses to AZD1222 COVID-19 vaccine. TCRdb keeps only in-frame clones here, not all; method: immunoSEQ multiplex PCR. The sample holds fewer than 250,000 clones; approximately 92% are singletons and the top ten take about 1.2%. The sequencing here drew on peripheral blood, taken on day 0 of AZD1222 vaccination. The receptors come from an adult in good health.

The sample holds one count of this clone. For the CDR3, the DNA is TGTGCCACCACAGGGACAAGGTGGTACACCGGGGAGCTGTTTTTT. Residues: CATTGTRWYTGELFF. The V and J genes are TRBV5-6 and TRBJ2-2; TRBD1 might be the D (6 bases). V was clipped by 9 bases and J by 3 bases, with 18 bases between them. CDR1 is SGHDT, CDR2 YYEEEE, per germline. The CDR3 has 15 residues.

The gene calls are TRBV20-1 and TRBJ2-7; TRBD1 matches at 7 bases. J was trimmed by 4 bases and V by 6 bases; bases with no gene match: 3. The CDR3 is made up of 11 amino acids. The V gene's germline CDR1 is DFQATT and CDR2 SNEGSKA (reference sequence). The CDR3 is CSANRGYEQYF. The DNA of the CDR3 is TGCAGTGCCAACAGGGGATACGAGCAGTACTTC.

The V and J genes are TRBV18 and TRBJ2-7; 7 bases fit TRBD1. With V trimmed by 3 bases and J by 4 bases, 6 bases remained unmatched. CDR1 and CDR2 (germline): KGHSH, LQKENI. The CDR3 length is 14 residues. Here the CDR3 DNA reads TGTGCCAGCTCACCGAGAGAGGGGGCGTACGAGCAGTACTTC. Amino acids: CASSPREGAYEQYF.

The chain carries TRBV7-2 and TRBJ2-1; 7 nucleotides line up with TRBD1. The CDR3 contains 15 residues. V shed 1 base, J shed 7 bases, and the junction held 7 bases outside the gene matches. Germline V gene data show CDR1 as SGHTA and CDR2 as FQGNSA. CDR3 sequence: CASSLVQGTRNEQFF. The CDR3 DNA follows: TGTGCCAGCAGCTTAGTACAGGGGACGCGTAATGAGCAGTTCTTC.

The chain has TRBV7-3 and TRBJ1-1; D unclear. Germline CDR1 and CDR2: SGHTA and FQGTGA. The CDR3 is 13 amino acids. The V end was cut by 3 bases, the J end by 7 bases, with 12 bases between. CDR3 DNA sequence: TGTGCCAGCAGCTTGGACCATGGAGGTGAAGCTTTCTTT. This gives the protein CASSLDHGGEAFF.

This chain connects TRBV10-1 to TRBJ1-6, with a weak D call TRBD1 (5 bases). Trimming took 5 bases from V and 9 from J, leaving 11 bases between them. The CDR3 runs 13 residues. Germline loops: CDR1 WNHNN, CDR2 SYGVQD (reference sequence). The CDR3 spells CASSPTGGSPLHF. In DNA form, the CDR3 reads TGCGCCAGCAGTCCAACGGGGGGTTCACCCCTCCACTTT.

V is TRBV11-2 and J is TRBJ1-1; no clear D gene. This CDR3 region has 12 residues. Germline-derived CDR1 and CDR2 are SGHAT and FQNNGV. Trimming cost V 6 bases and J 12 bases, with 17 bases left between them. Here the CDR3 reads CASSPYPSLTFF. The CDR3 bases are TGTGCCAGCAGTCCGTATCCCAGCTTGACTTTCTTT.

The chain is built from TRBV4-3 and TRBJ1-2; TRBD1 agrees at 7 bases. The CDR3 contains 18 residues. The ends lost 5 bases at V and 4 bases at J; junction bases unmatched: 19. CDR1 and CDR2 (germline): LGHNA, YSLEER. The CDR3 loop reads CASSLTTSPETGSYGYTF. The DNA for the CDR3 is TGCGCCAGCAGCTTAACCACCTCACCCGAGACAGGGTCCTATGGCTACACCTTC.

This clone has only a few counts. The chain joins TRBV6-2 or TRBV6-3 to TRBJ2-1, with D maybe TRBD2 (5 bases). The CDR3 runs to 14 residues. Trimming shortened V by 0 bases and J by 4 bases, and 7 bases separated the two germline ends. Germline values: CDR1 MNHEY, CDR2 SVGEGT. DNA of the CDR3: TGTGCCAGCAGTTACTCACTAGGGTACAATGAGCAGTTCTTC. This sequence encodes CASSYSLGYNEQFF.

This clone was found once. V is TRBV6-1 and J is TRBJ1-1; D possibly corresponds to TRBD1 (5 bases). The CDR3 loop spans 15 amino acids. The germline V gene encodes CDR1 MNHNS and CDR2 SASEGT. V was pared by 2 bases and J by 6 bases, with 16 bases between. CDR3 nucleotides: TGTGCCAGCAGTGAACGGCCCATTTACAGGTCTGAAGCTTTCTTT. Its protein is CASSERPIYRSEAFF.

The chain links TRBV18 to TRBJ1-5; unclear D gene. V shed 2 bases and J shed 3 bases, with 8 bases lying between them. CDR1 and CDR2 from the germline V gene are KGHSH and LQKENI. The CDR3 length is 14 residues. The CDR3 DNA sequence: TGTGCCAGCTCACCAGGCAGTTACAATCAGCCCCAGCATTTT. Its translation: CASSPGSYNQPQHF.

This clone has a single count. The V gene is TRBV2, the J gene TRBJ1-2; D unresolved. The CDR3 contains 12 residues. The germline V gene encodes CDR1 SNHLY and CDR2 FYNNEI. Trimming shortened V by 1 base and J by 7 bases, and 7 bases separated the two germline ends. CDR3 sequence reads: CASSEGVAGYTF. The CDR3 DNA sequence: TGTGCCAGCAGTGAAGGGGTTGCTGGCTACACCTTC.

The chain couples TRBV19 to TRBJ2-2; 9 positions agree with TRBD2. Germline CDR1 reads LNHDA; CDR2 reads SQIVND (reference sequence). The junction had 14 bases not matched to a gene; V was cut back by 7 bases and J by 5 bases. The CDR3 runs to 17 residues. The DNA of the CDR3 is TGTGCCAGTACCACCCCCGGGCGGGGGGGCCGGACCGGGGAGCTGTTTTTT. It is translated as CASTTPGRGGRTGELFF.

The genes are TRBV6-2 or TRBV6-3 and TRBJ2-4, with D perhaps TRBD2 (6 bases). Trimming stripped 2 bases from V and 1 base from J, with 12 bases between. The CDR3 covers 16 residues. In germline, CDR1 is MNHEY, CDR2 SVGEGT. The CDR3 reads CASSYGARGAKNIQYF. CDR3 DNA: TGTGCCAGCAGTTACGGGGCCCGGGGGGCCAAAAACATTCAGTACTTC.

V usage is TRBV18 and J usage is TRBJ2-2; 11 positions agree with TRBD2. The ends lost 3 bases at V and 0 bases at J; junction bases unmatched: 6. CDR1 is KGHSH, CDR2 LQKENI, per germline. The CDR3 loop spans 18 amino acids. CDR3 in amino acids: CASSPMGLAATNTGELFF. CDR3 sequence (DNA): TGTGCCAGCTCACCGATGGGACTAGCGGCAACGAACACCGGGGAGCTGTTTTTT.

This chain connects TRBV11-1 to TRBJ2-7; tentatively, D is TRBD2 (5 bases). The CDR3 totals 15 residues. V was cut by 3 bases and J by 2 bases, with 14 bases left in between. CDR1 SGHAT and CDR2 FQDESV come from the germline V gene (reference sequence). The CDR3 DNA reads as TGTGCCAGCAGCTTCCGGGGAAACCGGGCCTACGAGCAGTACTTC. This sequence encodes CASSFRGNRAYEQYF. Drawing the rest from reference TRBV11-1 and TRBJ2-7, the complete variable domain is EAEVAQSPRYKITEKSQAVAFWCDPISGHATLYWYRQILGQGPELLVQFQDESVVDDSQLPKDRFSAERLKGVDSTLKIQPAELGDSAMYLCASSFRGNRAYEQYFGPGTRLTVT.

This clone was seen only once. The V call is TRBV14, the J call TRBJ2-3; no definite D call. Germline V gene data show CDR1 as SGHDN and CDR2 as FVKESK. V lost 0 bases and J 5 bases, leaving 12 bases between the germline ends. The CDR3 consists of 15 residues. The CDR3 DNA reads as TGTGCCAGCAGCCAAGATAGGGTAGCCCGAGATACGCAGTATTTT. Its protein product is CASSQDRVARDTQYF.

DNA of the CDR3: TGTGCCAGCAGCGCCCGGGACGGAGCAACTAATGAAAAACTGTTTTTT. It specifies CASSARDGATNEKLFF. The chain recombines TRBV7-8 with TRBJ1-4; TRBD1 is a possible D gene (5 bases). V was cut by 5 bases and J by 0 bases, with 13 bases left in between. CDR1 is SGHVS, CDR2 FQNEAQ, per germline. The CDR3 extends over 16 amino acids.

The chain is built from TRBV6-5 and TRBJ1-2; perhaps TRBD1 as D (5 bases). The CDR3 runs 15 residues. CDR1 is MNHEY, CDR2 SVGAGI, per germline. V lost 8 bases, J lost 7 bases, and 23 bases lay in between. The CDR3, as DNA: TGTGCCAGCGCAACTGGAGTTGGGGCCTCTAGTGGCTACACCTTC. This codes for CASATGVGASSGYTF.

V and J are TRBV5-1 and TRBJ2-7, with D possibly matching TRBD1 (5 bases). This CDR3 comprises 14 residues. Germline V gives CDR1 SGHRS, CDR2 YFSETQ. V was cut by 4 bases and J by 2 bases, with 13 bases left in between. The CDR3 DNA reads as TGCGCCAGCAGCAGAGTCGACAGAGCCTACGAGCAGTACTTC. Translating it yields CASSRVDRAYEQYF. The full variable domain, in which reference TRBV5-1 and TRBJ2-7 provide the parts outside the CDR3, is KAGVTQTPRYLIKTRGQQVTLSCSPISGHRSVSWYQQTPGQGLQFLFEYFSETQRNKGNFPGRFSGRQFSNSRSEMNVSTLELGDSALYLCASSRVDRAYEQYFGPGTRLTVT.

This chain uses TRBV6-5 with TRBJ2-7; TRBD2 matches at 7 bases. CDR3 length: 15 amino acids. J lost 6 bases, V lost 0 bases, and 8 bases had no gene match. Germline-derived CDR1 and CDR2 are MNHEY and SVGAGI. CDR3 residues: CASSYSREGRGEQYF. The CDR3 nucleotides are TGTGCCAGCAGTTACTCGAGGGAGGGGAGGGGCGAGCAGTACTTC.

This clone was seen just once. The rearrangement joins TRBV12-3 or TRBV12-4 to TRBJ1-1; maybe TRBD1 (6 bases). Trimming removed 6 bases at V and 11 bases at J, with 13 bases between. There are 11 residues in the CDR3. The CDR3 DNA follows: TGTGCCAGCAGCCGCCGTGGGGGCGCTTTCTTT. Amino acid sequence: CASSRRGGAFF.

This chain uses TRBV28 with TRBJ2-1; no clear D. V lost 6 bases, J lost 5 bases, and 2 bases lay in between. From germline, CDR1 is MDHEN and CDR2 SYDVKM. This CDR3 contains 10 residues. The CDR3 DNA follows: TGTGCCAGCAGCGACAATGAGCAGTTCTTC. Translating gives CASSDNEQFF.